These 30 T cell receptor beta chains were sequenced from one sample in a study of blood T cell repertoires in COVID-19. The protocol was immunoSEQ multiplex PCR, while the TCRdb copy is restricted to in-frame clones and leaves out a portion. The table shows roughly 80,000 clones, with 90% to 95% occurring only once. Source material: peripheral blood. The origin of the receptors is a woman aged 45-59 years in a cohort sampled during active COVID-19.

The chain uses TRBV5-6 and TRBJ1-2; tentative D call: TRBD1 (6 bases). V dropped 4 bases and J dropped 1 base, with 14 bases sitting between them. The CDR3 consists of 15 residues. Germline V lookup: CDR1 SGHDT, CDR2 YYEEEE. The CDR3 bases are TGTGCCAGCAGCAGAGGACAGCCCTATAACTATGGCTACACCTTC. It yields the protein CASSRGQPYNYGYTF.

The CDR3 sequence: CASSTPGLAAPYEQYF. DNA of the CDR3: TGTGCCAGCAGCACGCCGGGACTAGCGGCTCCCTACGAGCAGTACTTC. The chain links TRBV11-3 to TRBJ2-7; 11 bases are shared with TRBD2. Germline V gene data show CDR1 as SGHNT and CDR2 as YENEEA. The ends lost 5 bases at V and 2 bases at J; junction bases unmatched: 8. This CDR3 is 16 amino acids long.

This rearrangement joins TRBV7-2 to TRBJ1-6, with TRBD1 as a possible D gene (6 bases). This CDR3 comprises 17 residues. Germline V gene data show CDR1 as SGHTA and CDR2 as FQGNSA. Trimming shortened V by 1 base and J by 0 bases, and 10 bases separated the two germline ends. The CDR3 protein is CASSLDQGSSYNSPLHF. Here the CDR3 DNA reads TGTGCCAGCAGCTTAGATCAGGGGAGCTCCTATAATTCACCCCTCCACTTT.

This chain joins TRBV19 and TRBJ2-3, with 10 bases matching TRBD2. In germline, CDR1 is LNHDA, CDR2 SQIVND (reference sequence). There are 17 residues in the CDR3. Germline trimming cut 7 bases from V and 6 bases from J; bases unmatched to any gene: 16. CDR3 in DNA: TGTGCCAGTACCGATAGGATTGCTAGCGGGGGTCTTGATACGCAGTATTTT. This encodes CASTDRIASGGLDTQYF.

A few counts support this clone. The CDR3 protein is CASSQDLGLAGRETQYF. The DNA for the CDR3 is TGCGCCAGCAGCCAAGATCTCGGACTAGCGGGGAGGGAGACCCAGTACTTC. The rearrangement uses TRBV4-1 and TRBJ2-5; 12 nucleotides line up with TRBD2. Per the germline V gene, CDR1 is MGHRA and CDR2 is YSYEKL. V was pared by 0 bases and J by 5 bases, with 7 bases of the junction left unmatched. The CDR3 totals 17 residues.

The V call is TRBV4-1, the J call TRBJ1-4; TRBD1 matches at 7 bases. The junction had 6 bases not matched to a gene; V was cut back by 1 base and J by 4 bases. The CDR3 is 16 residues long. CDR1 MGHRA and CDR2 YSYEKL come from the germline V gene. The CDR3 loop reads CASSQVLGQDNEKLFF. The CDR3 nucleotides read TGCGCCAGCAGCCAAGTCCTAGGACAGGATAATGAAAAACTGTTTTTT.

The V call is TRBV7-9, the J call TRBJ2-1, with 7 positions matching TRBD1. The CDR3 spans 13 residues. Trimming cost V 6 bases and J 9 bases; bases outside gene matches: 8. Germline CDR1 SEHNR, CDR2 FQNEAQ (reference sequence). The CDR3 is CASSSRQGGEQFF. The DNA for the CDR3 is TGTGCCAGCAGTTCCCGACAGGGTGGTGAGCAGTTCTTC.

The rearrangement uses TRBV12-3 or TRBV12-4 and TRBJ2-5, with D possibly being TRBD2 (6 bases). The CDR3 runs 13 residues. The germline V and J ends were trimmed by 3 bases and 5 bases, with 10 bases remaining between them. The CDR3 nucleotides are TGTGCCAGCAGTTTGGGGAGGTTGGAGACCCAGTACTTC. This sequence encodes CASSLGRLETQYF.

The rearrangement joins TRBV5-1 to TRBJ2-1; 7 bases are shared with TRBD2. In germline, CDR1 is SGHRS, CDR2 YFSETQ. J gave up 4 bases and V 4 bases, and 14 bases lay outside the gene matches. This CDR3 contains 17 residues. The DNA for the CDR3 is TGCGCCAGCAGCATGGGCCGGGTGCGGGGGAGTTACAATGAGCAGTTCTTC. It codes for CASSMGRVRGSYNEQFF. The variable domain in full, with the rest retrieved from reference TRBV5-1 and TRBJ2-1, is KAGVTQTPRYLIKTRGQQVTLSCSPISGHRSVSWYQQTPGQGLQFLFEYFSETQRNKGNFPGRFSGRQFSNSRSEMNVSTLELGDSALYLCASSMGRVRGSYNEQFFGPGTRLTVL.

This chain links TRBV2 with TRBJ1-6; maybe TRBD1 (5 bases). There are 15 residues in the CDR3. V lost 9 bases, J lost 5 bases, and 17 bases lay in between. The germline CDR1 and CDR2 sequences are SNHLY and FYNNEI. In DNA, the CDR3 is TGTGCCAGACAGACGACCGACAGTAATAATTCACCCCTCCACTTT. Translation: CARQTTDSNNSPLHF. Combining the CDR3 with reference TRBV2 and TRBJ1-6 gives the whole variable domain EPEVTQTPSHQVTQMGQEVILRCVPISNHLYFYWYRQILGQKVEFLVSFYNNEISEKSEIFDDQFSVERPDGSNFTLKIRSTKLEDSAMYFCARQTTDSNNSPLHFGNGTRLTVT.

In this sample, this clone turned up once. This chain uses TRBV21-1 with TRBJ2-7; the table's D call, TRBD1, was not checked against the DNA. TRBV21-1 is listed as a pseudogene. The CDR3 sequence is 15 residues long. The CDR3: CASSEPGQGANEQYF. CDR3 nucleotides: TGTGCCAGCAGCGAACCGGGACAGGGTGCGAACGAGCAGTACTTC.

In its sample, this clone was seen a few times. The chain is built from TRBV6-5 and TRBJ1-2; D gene ambiguous. CDR1 and CDR2 from the germline V gene are MNHEY and SVGAGI. Trimming removed 4 bases at V and 4 bases at J, with 10 bases between. The CDR3 spans 13 residues. In nucleotides, the CDR3 is TGTGCCAGCAGTTCTGGAGTCGGCTATGGCTACACCTTC. Translating it yields CASSSGVGYGYTF.

The gene calls are TRBV11-3 and TRBJ2-1, with D possibly matching TRBD1 (5 bases). This CDR3 spans 15 amino acids. The germline CDR1 and CDR2 sequences are SGHNT and YENEEA. V gave up 1 base and J gave up 12 bases, with 19 bases separating them. DNA of the CDR3: TGTGCCAGCAGCTTAGGATACGGCAGGGAATTCACGCAGTTCTTC. It codes for CASSLGYGREFTQFF.

This chain joins TRBV19 and TRBJ1-1; TRBD1 matches at 7 bases. With V trimmed by 3 bases and J by 6 bases, 7 bases remained unmatched. This CDR3 comprises 14 residues. Germline CDR1 is LNHDA and CDR2 is SQIVND (reference sequence). The CDR3 coding sequence is TGTGCCAGTAGTATGAAGGGACAGTTGCCTGAAGCTTTCTTT. This sequence encodes CASSMKGQLPEAFF.

As DNA, the CDR3 is TGTGCCACCAGCAGAGAATTCGGACAGGGGTACGAGCAGTACTTC. Its translation is CATSREFGQGYEQYF. The chain combines TRBV15 with TRBJ2-7; 9 bases map to TRBD1. J gave up 4 bases and V 0 bases, and 4 bases lay outside the gene matches. This CDR3 has 15 amino acids. Germline V gene lookup returns CDR1 LNHNV and CDR2 YYDKDF (reference sequence). Together with reference TRBV15 and TRBJ2-7, the CDR3 gives the full variable domain: DAMVIQNPRYQVTQFGKPVTLSCSQTLNHNVMYWYQQKSSQAPKLLFHYYDKDFNNEADTPDNFQSRRPNTSFCFLDIRSPGLGDTAMYLCATSREFGQGYEQYFGPGTRLTVT.

The V and J genes are TRBV18 and TRBJ1-2; 8 bases align to TRBD1. Looked up from germline, CDR1 is KGHSH and CDR2 is LQKENI. The CDR3 runs to 16 residues. The junction had 14 bases not matched to a gene; V was cut back by 6 bases and J by 5 bases. The CDR3 sequence: CASSPSRGLGNYGYTF. The CDR3 DNA is TGTGCCAGCTCCCCTAGCAGGGGGCTAGGGAATTATGGCTACACCTTC.

The chain joins TRBV19 to TRBJ1-4; possibly TRBD1 for D (6 bases). Germline V gene sequence: CDR1 LNHDA, CDR2 SQIVND (reference sequence). CDR3 size: 14 residues. Deletions cut 6 bases from V and 5 bases from J, with 13 bases between. The CDR3: CASSYREGNEKLFF. The CDR3, as DNA: TGTGCCAGTAGCTACAGGGAGGGGAATGAAAAACTGTTTTTT. The full variable domain, with the rest looked up from reference TRBV19 and TRBJ1-4, is DGGITQSPKYLFRKEGQNVTLSCEQNLNHDAMYWYRQDPGQGLRLIYYSQIVNDFQKGDIAEGYSVSREKKESFPLTVTSAQKNPTAFYLCASSYREGNEKLFFGSGTQLSVL.

This chain connects TRBV30 to TRBJ2-7; TRBD1 might be the D (5 bases). The CDR3 has 13 residues. CDR1 GTSNPN and CDR2 SVGIG come from the germline V gene (reference sequence). V was shortened by 4 bases and J by 2 bases, with 12 bases between the two germline ends. In DNA, the CDR3 is TGTGCCTGGAAAAAACAGGCGACCTACGAGCAGTACTTC. Translating gives CAWKKQATYEQYF. The full variable domain, in which reference TRBV30 and TRBJ2-7 provide the parts outside the CDR3, is SQTIHQWPATLVQPVGSPLSLECTVEGTSNPNLYWYRQAAGRGLQLLFYSVGIGQISSEVPQNLSASRPQDRQFILSSKKLLLSDSGFYLCAWKKQATYEQYFGPGTRLTVT.

V gene TRBV7-8 combines with J gene TRBJ2-2, with D maybe TRBD2 (6 bases). Per the germline V gene, CDR1 is SGHVS and CDR2 is FQNEAQ. This CDR3 contains 18 residues. Trimming left V 5 bases short and J 6 bases short, with 25 bases between. The CDR3, as DNA: TGTGCCAGCAGCCAGCGGCTAGCTGGGGGGTTAATGGCCGGGGAGCTGTTTTTT. This sequence encodes CASSQRLAGGLMAGELFF.

The J gene is TRBJ1-2, the V gene TRBV18; perhaps TRBD1 as D (6 bases). Trimming removed 2 bases at V and 2 bases at J, with 12 bases between. The CDR3 runs 15 residues. Germline V gives CDR1 KGHSH, CDR2 LQKENI. This CDR3 reads CASSPSGGFNYGYTF. CDR3 nucleotide sequence: TGTGCCAGCTCACCAAGCGGGGGCTTCAACTATGGCTACACCTTC.

The chain couples TRBV19 to TRBJ2-1; the D gene is possibly TRBD2 (6 bases). CDR3 length: 17 residues. Germline values: CDR1 LNHDA, CDR2 SQIVND (reference sequence). V was shortened by 3 bases and J by 0 bases, with 15 bases between the two germline ends. CDR3 nucleotides: TGTGCCAGTAGTATGAACCGGGACGGGAGCTCCTACAATGAGCAGTTCTTC. Translating gives CASSMNRDGSSYNEQFF.

The chain combines TRBV5-4 with TRBJ2-1; TRBD2 matches at 12 bases. V gave up 1 base and J gave up 6 bases; unmatched junction bases: 2. The CDR3 contains 15 residues. The germline gives CDR1 SGHNT, CDR2 YYREEE (reference sequence). In DNA form, the CDR3 reads TGTGCCAGCAGCTTGTCTAGCGGGGGGGCCAATGAGCAGTTCTTC. Its translation: CASSLSSGGANEQFF.

This clone has only one observation. V and J are TRBV11-3 and TRBJ2-2, with D possibly TRBD2 on 6 matching bases. Trimming stripped 5 bases from V and 0 bases from J, with 10 bases between. Germline V gene sequence: CDR1 SGHNT, CDR2 YENEEA. The CDR3 contains 15 residues. CDR3 region: CASSNLASNTGELFF. The CDR3 DNA is TGTGCCAGCAGCAATCTAGCGTCGAACACCGGGGAGCTGTTTTTT.

This clone is a singleton in its sample. The chain couples TRBV19 to TRBJ1-1; maybe TRBD1 (5 bases). The CDR3 consists of 14 residues. Germline CDR1 and CDR2: LNHDA and SQIVND (reference sequence). Trimming removed 2 bases at V and 8 bases at J, with 15 bases between. CDR3 DNA sequence: TGTGCCAGTAGTATAAAAGTCGTCAGGGCGGAAGCTTTCTTT. Its translation is CASSIKVVRAEAFF. The variable domain in full, completed from reference TRBV19 and TRBJ1-1, reads DGGITQSPKYLFRKEGQNVTLSCEQNLNHDAMYWYRQDPGQGLRLIYYSQIVNDFQKGDIAEGYSVSREKKESFPLTVTSAQKNPTAFYLCASSIKVVRAEAFFGQGTRLTVV.

This clone has only one observation. The rearrangement uses TRBV29-1 and TRBJ2-3, with 15 bases lining up with TRBD2. The V segment lost 7 bases and the J segment 3 bases; nucleotides outside the gene matches: 5. The CDR3 totals 15 residues. CDR1 and CDR2 from the germline V gene are SQVTM and ANQGSEA. CDR3 region: CSDGLAGGRTDTQYF. The CDR3, as DNA: TGCAGCGATGGACTAGCGGGGGGGCGGACAGATACGCAGTATTTT.

The chain joins TRBV4-1 to TRBJ1-5; D is undetermined. CDR3 size: 15 residues. Trimming shortened V by 4 bases and J by 0 bases, and 10 bases separated the two germline ends. Germline lookup yields CDR1 MGHRA and CDR2 YSYEKL. The CDR3 reads CASSPNTHSNQPQHF. In nucleotides, the CDR3 is TGCGCCAGCAGCCCGAACACACATAGCAATCAGCCCCAGCATTTT.

This chain connects TRBV28 to TRBJ1-1; 7 bases agree with TRBD1. In germline, CDR1 is MDHEN, CDR2 SYDVKM. The CDR3 contains 14 residues. Trimming removed 6 bases from V and 1 base from J; junction bases left unmatched: 5. CDR3 loop: CASRRRTGNTEAFF. The CDR3 DNA reads TGTGCCAGCAGACGCAGGACAGGGAACACTGAAGCTTTCTTT. Supplemented by reference TRBV28 and TRBJ1-1, the full variable domain reads DVKVTQSSRYLVKRTGEKVFLECVQDMDHENMFWYRQDPGLGLRLIYFSYDVKMKEKGDIPEGYSVSREKKERFSLILESASTNQTSMYLCASRRRTGNTEAFFGQGTRLTVV.

The V and J genes are TRBV9 and TRBJ2-7, with D maybe TRBD2 (5 bases). Trimming stripped 0 bases from V and 5 bases from J, with 15 bases between. CDR1 is SGDLS, CDR2 YYNGEE, per germline. The CDR3 totals 15 residues. The CDR3 bases are TGTGCCAGCAGCGTAGCATTGAGCGGATATGACGAGCAGTACTTC. It is translated as CASSVALSGYDEQYF.

The sample holds one count of this clone. The rearrangement joins TRBV28 to TRBJ2-1; TRBD1 matches at 7 bases. Germline V gene data show CDR1 as MDHEN and CDR2 as SYDVKM. Losses at the gene ends were 7 bases for V and 4 bases for J; bases not matched to a gene: 7. This CDR3 has 14 amino acids. CDR3 in amino acids: CASTLRQGYNEQFF. Written as DNA, the CDR3 is TGTGCCAGCACCCTCAGACAGGGTTACAATGAGCAGTTCTTC.

The chain joins TRBV6-4 to TRBJ2-3; D might be TRBD1 (5 bases). V lost 2 bases and J lost 6, with 9 bases in between. Germline values: CDR1 MRHNA, CDR2 SNTAGT. The CDR3 sequence is 13 residues long. The CDR3 DNA follows: TGTGCCAGCAGTGACCAGGGCCGGGATACGCAGTATTTT. Its protein is CASSDQGRDTQYF.